This TCR beta chain originates from a study of PD-L1 blockade in urothelial cancer (dated by TCRdb to between 2016 and 2019). Describing the broader study: Therapy was started in the mid-2010s for all patients, and atezolizumab 1,200 mg was administered intravenously every 3 weeks. Roughly 9 patients reached durable clinical benefit, while 15 to 25 patients did not. Somatic, immune and clinical correlates of response to PD-L1 blockade with atezolizumab in urothelial cancer were the focus of an exploratory multi-omic analysis. About 90% of the 29 patients were males with bladder-origin urothelial cancer, and about 65% of the roughly 29 reported a prior smoking history. Pretreatment blood TCR-seq was available for twenty-nine patients, at least one posttreatment blood collection was obtained for 25 or so patients, and tumor TCR-seq was available for 25 or so patients. In the same patients, whole exome sequencing and RNA sequencing of pretreatment tumors were performed in addition to TCR sequencing. Blood samples were analyzed at two time points: 3 weeks after treatment start (second dose) and 6 weeks after treatment start. Pretreatment tumor samples, along with matched peripheral blood collected serially before and after atezolizumab treatment, underwent TCR sequencing. Patients had an ECOG performance status of 0 or 1 and had received between 0 and 3 prior chemotherapy regimens. Blood samples gave median yields of approximately 130,000 T cells and 80,000 or so unique TCRs, along with a median clonality of around 0.075. Durable clinical benefit meant progression-free survival longer than 6 months, and TCR features were also tested against progression-free and overall survival. Findings and caveats that apply to the study as a whole: Because the sample size was small (n ≈ 28) and many of the analyses were exploratory, the results are meant to be hypothesis-generating. Greater expansion of tumor-associated TCR clones in peripheral blood 3 weeks after the start of treatment was observed in patients with durable benefit (n of about 20, p = 0.022). Improved progression-free and overall survival was associated with having pretreatment peripheral blood TCR clonality below the median.

Via the germline V gene, CDR1 is MDHEN and CDR2 SYDVKM. The germline V end is reduced by 8 bases and the J end by 3 bases; junction bases left unmatched: 15. Counted from cysteine to phenylalanine, this CDR3 has 17 amino acids. Of all the DNA, just the CDR3 is kept, 51 bases in frame from base 1. A cohort of 25 to 30 patients with locally advanced or metastatic urothelial carcinoma, treated at Memorial Sloan Kettering on a trial protocol, was included. Peripheral blood mononuclear cells were collected pretreatment and during treatment, with between 1 and 8 total time points per patient. The Qiagen DNeasy Blood extraction kit was used to purify genomic DNA from total PBMCs and tumor samples. Collected pretreatment and during treatment, PBMCs were isolated and stored as previously described. Worth noting for this clone: The specificity of this receptor is unknown. No base quality information exists; no much larger clone differs at one position.

Synthetic TCR analog templates were spiked into each PCR so that absolute template abundance could be estimated from read counts. Using the immunoSEQ assay, TCRbeta CDR3 regions were amplified from genomic DNA with bias-controlled V and J gene primers. Sequencing of rearranged TCRbeta segments was performed at approximately 20X coverage. In the original analysis: Clustering was used to correct sequencing errors, and CDR3s were annotated against IMGT so that V, D and J genes could be assigned. Out-of-frame and stop-codon sequences were excluded, and only productive TCRbeta rearrangements were used in downstream analyses. To compute clonality, Shannon entropy was normalized by the log of the number of unique productive sequences and then subtracted from one. Clones differing between time points or between blood and tumor were identified by Fisher's exact test with Benjamini-Hochberg correction at adjusted p below 0.01. TCRdb took this table from immuneACCESS and kept in-frame rearrangements with V and J called. Such tables lack part of the clones; where checked against another copy, unresolved V genes explain under half of the gap, and the rest is unexplained. The DNA gave D and trimming, while V, J and clone size come from that table. The sample table contains over 45,000 clones; only one count was recorded for roughly 84% of them. Of the sample, less than 3% falls within the top ten clones.

The rearrangement combines TRBV28 with TRBJ2-1, and TRBD2 aligns with 8 junction nucleotides. The sequence came from a middle-aged man with urothelial cancer. Here the sequenced sample was PBMCs, taken around atezolizumab (anti-PD-L1) treatment. The CDR3: CASVAAGVFVCYNEQFF. The nucleotide sequence reads TGTGCCAGCGTGGCAGCGGGAGTTTTTGTGTGCTACAATGAGCAGTTCTTC.